Shown below are 9 T cell receptor beta chains from a single sample sequenced in a study of T-cell memory formation after mild COVID-19. TCRdb re-analysed the 5' RACE reads in MiXCR, keeping a single row per CDR3 protein. The table has about 110,000 distinct CDR3 sequences, 15% to 20% seen once; the top ten hold around 5.1%. The sample was PBMCs or a T cell subset sorted from them (not recorded which). These receptor sequences come from a man aged 18 to 29 who had mild COVID-19 (a few samples of this study predate the infection). Cell type and time point are not known.

This rearrangement joins TRBV28 to TRBJ1-3; no reliable D call. V was cut by 6 bases and J by 0 bases, with 9 bases left in between. The length of the CDR3 is 14 residues. Looked up from germline, CDR1 is MDHEN and CDR2 is SYDVKM. In nucleotides, the CDR3 is TGTGCCAGCAGCCCTCAGCGCTCTGGAAACACCATATATTTT. Protein: CASSPQRSGNTIYF.

This clonotype came up once. The CDR3 DNA reads TGTGCCGGGTCGAAAGACGGACGGAACACTGAAGCTTTCTTT. This gives the protein CAGSKDGRNTEAFF. The chain joins TRBV2 to TRBJ1-1; D remains ambiguous. V lost 11 bases, J lost 1 base, and 17 bases lay in between. CDR3 size: 14 residues. CDR1 is SNHLY, CDR2 FYNNEI, per germline.

This clonotype came up a few times. This chain joins TRBV5-1 and TRBJ2-3; maybe TRBD2 (6 bases). CDR3 length: 15 amino acids. V was pared by 0 bases and J by 0 bases, with 8 bases between. From germline, CDR1 is SGHRS and CDR2 YFSETQ. The CDR3 region is CASSLERASTDTQYF. The DNA of the CDR3 is TGCGCCAGCAGCTTGGAGCGGGCTAGCACAGATACGCAGTATTTT.

CDR3 DNA: TGCGCCAGCAGCCGCGGAACGAGGGAGACCCAGTACTTC. The encoded protein is CASSRGTRETQYF. This chain joins TRBV4-1 and TRBJ2-5; D call uncertain. V was shortened by 4 bases and J by 5 bases, with 11 bases between the two germline ends. This CDR3 spans 13 amino acids. CDR1 MGHRA and CDR2 YSYEKL come from the germline V gene.

This clonotype was seen more than once but under ten times. The J gene is TRBJ1-4, the V gene TRBV18; 8 bases fit TRBD1. With 5 bases clipped from V and 7 bases from J, the junction kept 12 bases outside the gene matches. The CDR3 has 16 residues. CDR1 is KGHSH, CDR2 LQKENI, per germline. The chain's CDR3 is CASSFRDRRSSEKLFF. The DNA of the CDR3 is TGTGCCAGCTCATTCCGGGACAGGCGGTCTAGTGAAAAACTGTTTTTT. Complete variable domain (other parts from reference TRBV18 and TRBJ1-4): NAGVMQNPRHLVRRRGQEARLRCSPMKGHSHVYWYRQLPEEGLKFMVYLQKENIIDESGMPKERFSAEFPKEGPSILRIQQVVRGDSAAYFCASSFRDRRSSEKLFFGSGTQLSVL.

In DNA, the CDR3 is TGTGCCACCAGCAGAGATCCGGCAGGGGAGGGTATCTATGGCTACACCTTC. Amino acids: CATSRDPAGEGIYGYTF. The chain employs TRBV15 and TRBJ1-2, with D possibly TRBD1 on 6 matching bases. Germline lookup yields CDR1 LNHNV and CDR2 YYDKDF (reference sequence). V lost 0 bases and J lost 4, with 18 bases in between. The CDR3 runs to 17 residues.

This clonotype was seen a handful of times. The chain links TRBV29-1 to TRBJ1-1, with 10 bases lining up with TRBD1. This CDR3 has 14 amino acids. Germline loops: CDR1 SQVTM, CDR2 ANQGSEA. With V trimmed by 4 bases and J by 5 bases, 7 bases remained unmatched. CDR3 bases: TGCAGCGTTGTCGACAGGGGGCAAGGAACTGAAGCTTTCTTT. Its protein product is CSVVDRGQGTEAFF. Together with reference TRBV29-1 and TRBJ1-1, the CDR3 gives the full variable domain: SAVISQKPSRDICQRGTSLTIQCQVDSQVTMMFWYRQQPGQSLTLIATANQGSEATYESGFVIDKFPISRPNLTFSTLTVSNMSPEDSSIYLCSVVDRGQGTEAFFGQGTRLTVV.

The chain recombines TRBV18 with TRBJ2-5, with a tentative D call TRBD1 (5 bases). Trimming shortened V by 2 bases and J by 5 bases, and 9 bases separated the two germline ends. The CDR3 is 13 amino acids. Germline loops: CDR1 KGHSH, CDR2 LQKENI. The CDR3 here is CASSPVGPETQYF. Written as DNA, the CDR3 is TGTGCCAGCTCACCAGTGGGGCCGGAGACCCAGTACTTC.

CDR3 region: CASSRQAVETQYF. CDR3 DNA: TGTGCCAGCAGTAGACAGGCCGTAGAGACCCAGTACTTC. The rearrangement links TRBV7-2 to TRBJ2-5; D perhaps matches TRBD1 (6 bases). The CDR3 is 13 residues long. V was shortened by 6 bases and J by 4 bases, with 12 bases between the two germline ends. Germline V CDR1 and CDR2: SGHTA, FQGNSA.